A selection of T cell receptor beta chains follows, all from one sample in a study of blood T cell repertoires in COVID-19. Assay: immunoSEQ multiplex PCR; the TCRdb copy retains only in-frame clones and omits some. This table has roughly 330,000 clones, roughly 82% appearing once. The specimen was peripheral blood. The receptors were gathered from a woman in her 50s with acute or convalescent COVID-19. Both conserved end residues are trimmed from each CDR3. Each record gives: V gene, CDR3 protein.

>TRBV5-1
ASSLASRGRGDEKLF
>TRBV6-5
ASRTGLESTYEQY
>TRBV27
ASSLSFRGQEKLF
>TRBV21-1
ASSKARREPQQY
>TRBV2
ASSSSVAGNTIY
>TRBV28
ASSSPDRVASYEQY
>TRBV9
ASSGRLADNEQF
>TRBV4-1
ASSQDPGQNNSPLH
>TRBV7-9
ASSQTGLNFYEQY
>TRBV5-6
ASSSSGAGNTIY
>TRBV6-2/TRBV6-3
ASTPVVRQGRREPQH
>TRBV29-1
SVGSWGDEKLF
>TRBV7-9
ASSSEGGTEAF
>TRBV24-1
ATRGTDRAVDTQY
>TRBV27
ASSSAGGPYEQY
>TRBV7-3
ASSVGTSGEYNEQF
>TRBV7-8
ASSLGVRTTYEAF
>TRBV19
ASSRPLWGGLETQY
>TRBV7-2
ASSLALAGGSYEQY
>TRBV5-1
ASSPQGTEAF
>TRBV7-9
ASSTRTVVNTEAF
>TRBV30
AYDRDNSPLH
>TRBV7-3
ASSLNRAGKTNEQF
>TRBV7-2
ASSLGDRVRTDTQY
>TRBV5-6
ASSPNRGGYEQY
>TRBV9
ASSVGGTYQNIQY
>TRBV2
ASSPLGDNQPQH
>TRBV9
ASSVEGLAGQETQY
>TRBV11-2
ASSWIWSGDETQY
>TRBV19
ASSIVEYGTEAF
>TRBV24-1
ATSETGTYGYT
>TRBV6-5
ASSTTGIGGYT
>TRBV5-1
ASSLLVTREDTQY
>TRBV28
ASSYPSGPYEQY
>TRBV19
ASNGYTEAF
>TRBV7-2
ASSLINYGYT
>TRBV12-3/TRBV12-4
ASSLGGALEQY
>TRBV5-1
ASSLEFSYEQY
>TRBV29-1
SVDNLAGSTDTQY
>TRBV9
ASSARSGSRDTQY
>TRBV11-2
ASSRRQGSTNEKLF
>TRBV28
ASKASGRSNEQF
>TRBV27
ASSNRDRGLGYT
>TRBV2
ASSEFHSGGGSYNEQF
>TRBV7-8
ASSLDRTGAAGEQY
>TRBV5-4
ASSLVGRVRTLDYT
>TRBV7-2
ASSTKGAGAGEQY
>TRBV24-1
ATRNGTSGRS
>TRBV5-1
ASSSWTGNTEAF
>TRBV14
ASSQSEGQNTGELF
>TRBV6-4
ASSVTGVPGELF
>TRBV7-9
ASSSQGARTEAF
>TRBV11-2
ASRRPGTESLRGGEQY